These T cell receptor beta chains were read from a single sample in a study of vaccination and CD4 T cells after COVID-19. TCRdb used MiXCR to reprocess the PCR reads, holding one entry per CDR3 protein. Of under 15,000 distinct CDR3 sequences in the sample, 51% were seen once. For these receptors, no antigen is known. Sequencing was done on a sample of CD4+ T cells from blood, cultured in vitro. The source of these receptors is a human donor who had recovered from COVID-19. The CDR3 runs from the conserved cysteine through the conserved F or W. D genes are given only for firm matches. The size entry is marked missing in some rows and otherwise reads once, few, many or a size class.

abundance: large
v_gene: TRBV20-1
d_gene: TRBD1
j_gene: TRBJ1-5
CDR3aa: CSARDSGTGYQPQHF
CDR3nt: TGCAGTGCTAGAGACTCCGGGACAGGGTATCAGCCCCAGCATTTT

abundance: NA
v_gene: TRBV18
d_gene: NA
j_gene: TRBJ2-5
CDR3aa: CASSEHKETQYF
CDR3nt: TGTGCCAGTTCGGAGCACAAAGAGACCCAGTACTTC

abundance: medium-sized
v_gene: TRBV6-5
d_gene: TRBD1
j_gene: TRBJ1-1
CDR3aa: CASSYLTRGQGYNTEAFF
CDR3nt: TGTGCCAGCAGTTACCTTACCCGAGGACAGGGCTATAACACTGAAGCTTTCTTT

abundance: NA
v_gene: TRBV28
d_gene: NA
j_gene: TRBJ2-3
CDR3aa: CASSTLTDTQYF
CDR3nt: TGTGCCAGCAGTACCCTCACAGATACGCAGTATTTT

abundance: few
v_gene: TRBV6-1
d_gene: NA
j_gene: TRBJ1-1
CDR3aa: CASRKGVTEAFF
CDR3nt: TGTGCCAGCAGAAAAGGGGTAACTGAAGCTTTCTTT

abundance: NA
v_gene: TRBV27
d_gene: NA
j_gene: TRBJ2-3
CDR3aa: CASQDRTDTQYF
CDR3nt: TGTGCCAGCCAGGACAGAACAGATACGCAGTATTTT

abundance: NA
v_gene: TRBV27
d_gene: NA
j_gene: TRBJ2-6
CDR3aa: CASSLGRSGANVLTF
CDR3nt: TGTGCCAGCAGTTTAGGGCGGTCTGGGGCCAACGTCCTGACTTTC

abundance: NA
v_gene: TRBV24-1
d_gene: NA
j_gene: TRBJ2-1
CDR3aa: CATSVGPSSYNEQFF
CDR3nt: TGTGCCACCAGTGTCGGCCCCAGCTCCTACAATGAGCAGTTCTTC

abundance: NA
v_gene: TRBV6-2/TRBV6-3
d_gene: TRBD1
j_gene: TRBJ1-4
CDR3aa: CASSRRQGSEKLFF
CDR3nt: TGTGCCAGCAGTAGAAGACAGGGAAGCGAAAAACTGTTTTTT

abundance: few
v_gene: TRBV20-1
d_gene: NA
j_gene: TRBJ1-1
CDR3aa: CSAYRTENTEAFF
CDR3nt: TGCAGTGCGTACAGGACCGAGAACACTGAAGCTTTCTTT

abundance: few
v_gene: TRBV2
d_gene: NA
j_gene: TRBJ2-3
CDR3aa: CASTLAVRGADTQYF
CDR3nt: TGTGCCAGCACCCTCGCGGTGCGTGGGGCAGATACGCAGTATTTT

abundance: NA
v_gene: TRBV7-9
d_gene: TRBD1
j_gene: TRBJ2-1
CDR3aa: CASSLVSSGLGQGAEQFF
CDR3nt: TGTGCCAGCAGCTTAGTATCGTCGGGTTTGGGCCAGGGGGCTGAGCAGTTCTTC

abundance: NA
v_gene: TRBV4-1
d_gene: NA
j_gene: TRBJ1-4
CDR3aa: CASSQPQGEFEKLFF
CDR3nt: TGCGCCAGCAGCCAACCACAGGGAGAGTTTGAAAAACTGTTTTTT

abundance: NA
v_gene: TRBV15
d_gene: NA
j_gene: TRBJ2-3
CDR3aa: CATSRDRMQGSGDTQYF
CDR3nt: TGTGCCACCAGCAGAGATCGGATGCAGGGGAGTGGAGATACGCAGTATTTT

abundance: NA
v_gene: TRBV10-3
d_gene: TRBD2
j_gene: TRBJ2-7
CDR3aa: CAISELGLAGGEQYF
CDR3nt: TGTGCCATCAGTGAGTTGGGACTAGCGGGAGGCGAGCAGTACTTC

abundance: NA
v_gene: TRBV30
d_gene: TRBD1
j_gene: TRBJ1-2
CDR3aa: CAWSGSRDSYGYTF
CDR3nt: TGTGCCTGGTCTGGGAGTCGGGACAGTTATGGCTACACCTTC

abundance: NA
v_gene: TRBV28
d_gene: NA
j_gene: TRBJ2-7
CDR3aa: CSASGDYEQYF
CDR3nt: TGTTCTGCGTCAGGGGACTACGAGCAGTACTTC

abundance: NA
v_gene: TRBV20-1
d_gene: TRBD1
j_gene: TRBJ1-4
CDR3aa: CSASRRGQEKLFF
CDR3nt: TGCAGTGCTAGCAGGAGGGGGCAGGAAAAACTGTTTTTT

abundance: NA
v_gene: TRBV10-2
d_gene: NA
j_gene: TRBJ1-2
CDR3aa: CASMTDSYGYTF
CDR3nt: TGCGCCAGCATGACAGACTCATATGGCTACACCTTC

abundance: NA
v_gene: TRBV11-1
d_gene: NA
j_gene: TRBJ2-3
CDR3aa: CASSFGADTHTDTQYF
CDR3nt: TGTGCCAGCAGCTTCGGGGCAGACACACACACAGATACGCAGTATTTT

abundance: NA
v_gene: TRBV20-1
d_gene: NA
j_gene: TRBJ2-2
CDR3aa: CSSRPGTNTGELFF
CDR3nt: TGCAGTTCACGGCCGGGTACGAACACCGGGGAGCTGTTTTTT

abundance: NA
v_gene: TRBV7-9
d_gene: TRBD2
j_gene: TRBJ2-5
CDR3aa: CASSLVLAGAIETQYF
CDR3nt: TGTGCCAGCAGCTTAGTGCTAGCGGGAGCTATTGAGACCCAGTACTTC

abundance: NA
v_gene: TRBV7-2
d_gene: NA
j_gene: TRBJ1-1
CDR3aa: CASSLHFGNTEAFF
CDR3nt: TGTGCCAGCAGCTTGCACTTTGGCAACACTGAAGCTTTCTTT

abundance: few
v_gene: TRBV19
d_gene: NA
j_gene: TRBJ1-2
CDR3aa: CASRNSFGYTF
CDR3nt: TGTGCCAGTAGAAACAGTTTCGGCTACACCTTC